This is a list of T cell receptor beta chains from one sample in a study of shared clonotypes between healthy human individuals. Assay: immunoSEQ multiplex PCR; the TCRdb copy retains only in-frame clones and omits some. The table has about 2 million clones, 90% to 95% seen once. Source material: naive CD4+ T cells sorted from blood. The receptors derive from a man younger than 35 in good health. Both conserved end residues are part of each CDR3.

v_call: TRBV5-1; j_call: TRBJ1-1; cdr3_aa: CASSLRDRGTEAFF
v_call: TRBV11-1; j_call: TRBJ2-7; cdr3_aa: CASSPGRYGGSSYEQYF
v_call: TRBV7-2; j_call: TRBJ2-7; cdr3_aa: CASSFSSTLQGAYYEQYF
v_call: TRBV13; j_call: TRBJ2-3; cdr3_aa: CASSLRSGRSTDTQYF
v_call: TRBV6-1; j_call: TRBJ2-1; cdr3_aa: CASSENTSGSEQFF
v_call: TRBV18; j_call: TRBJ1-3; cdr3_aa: CASSPLAGTGGAWGNTIYF
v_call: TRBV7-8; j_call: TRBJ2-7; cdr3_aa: CASSLRAYEQYF
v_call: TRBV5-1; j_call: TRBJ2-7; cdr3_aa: CASSLDLAGDYEQYF
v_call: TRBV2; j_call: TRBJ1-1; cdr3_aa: CASSEVRGTEAFF
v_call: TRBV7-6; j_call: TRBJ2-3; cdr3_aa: CASSLDGTWRDTQYF
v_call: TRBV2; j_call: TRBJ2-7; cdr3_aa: CASSDRLAENYEQYF
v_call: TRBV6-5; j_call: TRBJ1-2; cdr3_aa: CASSSYDSSSYTF
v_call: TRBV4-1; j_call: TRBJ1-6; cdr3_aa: CASSQIFEGNSPLHF
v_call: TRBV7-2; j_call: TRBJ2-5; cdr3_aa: CASSLGTSGSGQETQYF
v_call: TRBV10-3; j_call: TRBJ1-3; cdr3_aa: CAISLLQGISGNTIYF
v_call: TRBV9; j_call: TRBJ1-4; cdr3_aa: CASSGTGGTNEKLFF
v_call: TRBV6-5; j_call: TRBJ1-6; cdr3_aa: CASSYGTFYSPLHF
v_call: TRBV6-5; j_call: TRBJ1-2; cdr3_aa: CASSNTFLTHGYTF
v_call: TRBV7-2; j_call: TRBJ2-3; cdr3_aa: CASSLGLAGVMTDTQYF
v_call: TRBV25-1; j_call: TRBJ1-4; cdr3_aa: CASRPTGANEKLFF
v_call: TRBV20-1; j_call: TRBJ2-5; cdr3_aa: CSALSQGAQYF
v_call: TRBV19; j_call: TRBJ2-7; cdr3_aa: CASGPGTGYEQYF
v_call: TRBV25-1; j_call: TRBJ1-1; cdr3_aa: CASSELSSGSDTEAFF
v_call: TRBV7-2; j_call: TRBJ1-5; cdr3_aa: CASSLMGGGNQPQHF
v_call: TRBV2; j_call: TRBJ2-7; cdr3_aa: CASNQDRGNHYEQYF
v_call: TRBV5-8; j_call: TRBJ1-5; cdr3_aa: CASSPDGSYNQPQHF
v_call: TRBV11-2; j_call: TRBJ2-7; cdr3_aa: CASSFRQGAYEQYF
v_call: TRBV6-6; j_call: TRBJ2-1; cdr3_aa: CASREEGRYNEQFF
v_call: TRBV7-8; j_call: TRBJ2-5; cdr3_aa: CASSFKGGGQETQYF